This TCR beta chain stems from a study of PD-L1 blockade in urothelial cancer. Whole-study context: T cell content in blood samples showed a median of around 140,000.

The time point denotes: pretreatment peripheral blood. Synthetic TCR analog templates were added to each PCR reaction. Generated by immunoSEQ multiplex PCR, the TCRdb table keeps only in-frame clones and is missing some. The sample comprises 85,000 to 90,000 clones, roughly 90% of which are singletons, and roughly 0.99% rests with the top ten. The CDR3 totals 14 residues. CDR1 is LNHDA and CDR2 is SQIVND in the germline V gene (reference sequence). Trimming pared 5 bases from V and 8 bases from J, leaving 17 bases between. J is TRBJ2-3 and V is TRBV19, with D perhaps matching TRBD1 (5 bases). The sequencing here drew on PBMCs, taken around atezolizumab (anti-PD-L1) treatment. This receptor was identified in an elderly woman with urothelial cancer. The CDR3 DNA is TGTGCCAGTAGTTCCCAAACAGGCACCGGTACGCAGTATTTT. Its protein is CASSSQTGTGTQYF.